Below are 24 T cell receptor beta chains sequenced from a single sample in a study of tissue T cells after allogeneic stem cell transplantation. As to time point: mouse harvest day 7 after allogeneic transplant. Mouse grafts combined 10^7 T-cell-depleted bone marrow cells with 10^6 splenic CD5+ T cells. Assay: immunoSEQ multiplex PCR; the TCRdb copy retains only in-frame clones and omits some. The data contain 5,500 to 9,000 clones, 40% to 55% of them seen just once; the ten biggest clones take up around 3.9%. The sequencing input was gut tissue. The receptors were gathered from a female BALB/c mouse given C57BL/6 T cells with graft-versus-host disease after an allogeneic hematopoietic cell transplant.

Points on this clone: All gene names here are mouse names. CDR3 amino acids: CASSLEGGRNTGQLYF. The sequenced part of the CDR3 DNA is TGTGCCAGCTCTCTCGAAGGGGGCCGGAACACCGGGCAGCTCTAC. This rearrangement joins TRBV12-1 to TRBJ2-2, with D perhaps TRBD1 (7 bases). The observed sequence ends 1 residue before the CDR3 terminus, with the missing tail filled in from the germline J gene. V lost 0 bases to trimming and J lost 2 bases, with 12 bases between them. The CDR3 covers 16 residues. Germline-derived CDR1 and CDR2 are SGHSN and HYEKVE.

A remark on this clone: The listed genes are named as in mouse. The read falls 1 residue short of the CDR3 end, and the missing part is taken from the germline J gene. This chain links TRBV26 with TRBJ2-5, with D tentatively TRBD1 (6 bases). CDR1 and CDR2 from the germline V gene are KGHPV and FQNQEV (reference sequence). Trimming shortened V by 5 bases and J by 1 base, and 7 bases separated the two germline ends. The CDR3 contains 13 residues. The CDR3 sequence is CASSWTDQDTQYF. CDR3 DNA, as far as it was read: TGTGCCAGCAGTTGGACAGACCAAGACACCCAGTAC.

Comments on this clone: Gene and germline names: mouse. The read stops 1 residue short of the end of the CDR3; the missing end is completed from the germline J gene. The V gene is TRBV13-1, the J gene TRBJ2-5, with TRBD2 identical over 10 bases. The CDR3 totals 15 residues. CDR1 is NSHNY, CDR2 SYGAGN, per germline. The V and J ends lost 3 bases and 3 bases, in that order; junction bases with no gene match: 4. CDR3 in amino acids: CASSARDWGQDTQYF. The DNA read from the CDR3 is TGTGCCAGCAGTGCTCGGGACTGGGGTCAAGACACCCAGTAC.

Comment on this clone: The gene names here belong to mouse. The DNA ends 1 residue before the CDR3 does, and the rest of the CDR3 is filled in from the germline J gene. The chain combines TRBV3 with TRBJ2-4; 11 bases align to TRBD2. CDR1 and CDR2 (germline): SNHLY, FYNGKV (reference sequence). Trimming at V came to 5 bases and at J to 0 bases, leaving 4 bases not matched to a gene. This CDR3 comprises 16 residues. The DNA read from the CDR3 is TGTGCCAGCAGCCCGGGACTGGGGGTTAGTCAAAACACCTTGTAC. Its protein is CASSPGLGVSQNTLY. The complete CDR3 protein is CASSPGLGVSQNTLYF.

Turning to this clone: Gene labels here are mouse ones. The missing CDR3 end, 1 residue past where the read stops, is filled in from the germline J gene. The chain joins TRBV24 to TRBJ2-1; 7 bases agree with TRBD2. Per the germline V gene, CDR1 is KGHTA and CDR2 is FRNEEI. This CDR3 contains 17 residues. V gave up 0 bases and J gave up 0 bases; unmatched junction bases: 5. The part of the CDR3 DNA that was read is TGTGCCAGCAGTCTGTATCTGGGGGTGACTAACTATGCTGAGCAGTTC. Its translation is CASSLYLGVTNYAEQF. The full CDR3 reads CASSLYLGVTNYAEQFF.

Of note for this clone: Mouse gene names and germline throughout. The read terminates 1 residue before the CDR3 end, so the remaining end is supplied by the germline J gene. The chain links TRBV26 to TRBJ2-3; D is ambiguous. CDR1 and CDR2 from the germline V gene are KGHPV and FQNQEV (reference sequence). The CDR3 consists of 12 residues. Trimming took off 4 bases at V and 0 bases at J, with 2 bases between the two ends. This CDR3 reads CASSPSAETLYF. CDR3 DNA (partial): TGTGCCAGCAGTCCCAGTGCAGAAACGCTGTAT.

Of note for this clone: Gene names denote mouse genes. The read falls 1 residue short of the CDR3 end, and the missing part is taken from the germline J gene. This chain connects TRBV26 to TRBJ2-5, with 7 bases identical to TRBD1. CDR1 is KGHPV and CDR2 is FQNQEV in the germline V gene (reference sequence). This CDR3 has 14 residues. Trimming took 4 bases from V and 1 from J; bases not matched to a gene: 2. The part of the CDR3 DNA that was read is TGTGCCAGCAGTCCACAGGGGTACCAAGACACCCAGTAC. This codes for CASSPQGYQDTQY. The full CDR3 sequence reads CASSPQGYQDTQYF.

Concerning this clone: Mouse germline and gene names are used. CDR3 sequence: CASSLGLGGSQNTLYF. CDR3 DNA (partial): TGTGCCAGCTCTCTGGGACTGGGGGGTAGTCAAAACACCTTGTAC. The chain couples TRBV12-2 to TRBJ2-4, with 12 bases that match TRBD2. Read coverage stops 1 residue before the CDR3 terminus; the germline J gene supplies the remainder. After removal of 1 base from V and 0 bases from J, the junction contained 1 base not matched to a gene. From germline, CDR1 is SGHLS and CDR2 HYDKME. The CDR3 extends over 16 amino acids. Based on the CDR3 plus reference TRBV12-2 and TRBJ2-4, the full variable domain is NSGVVQSPRYIIKGKGERSILKCIPISGHLSVAWYQQTQGQELKFFIQHYDKMERDKGNLPSRFSVQQFDDYHSEMNMSALELEDSAVYFCASSLGLGGSQNTLYFGAGTRLSVL.

The table lists this clone with a few counts. Gene names follow the mouse nomenclature. The read terminates 1 residue ahead of where the CDR3 ends, so the germline J gene completes it. The sample contains more than one DNA sequence encoding this CDR3. This rearrangement joins TRBV16 to TRBJ1-4; no definite D call. Per germline, CDR1 SGHSA and CDR2 FRNQAP. Trimming removed 0 bases from V and 3 bases from J, with 5 bases in between. The CDR3 is made up of 14 amino acids. The CDR3 DNA, read in part, is TGTGCAAGCAGCTTAGAAACAACCAACGAAAGATTATTT. It yields the protein CASSLETTNERLF. The whole CDR3 region reads CASSLETTNERLFF.

With regard to this clone: The genes are named according to mouse. The observed sequence ends 1 residue before the CDR3 terminus, with the missing tail filled in from the germline J gene. The rearrangement joins TRBV26 to TRBJ1-6, with D possibly matching TRBD1 (5 bases). TRBJ1-6 is an ORF for which the function is uncertain. This CDR3 contains 14 residues. The germline CDR1 and CDR2 sequences are KGHPV and FQNQEV (reference sequence). The germline V and J ends were trimmed by 6 bases and 3 bases, with 9 bases remaining between them. CDR3 DNA (partial): TGTGCCAGCAGATCGACAGTCTATAATTCGCCCCTCTAC. Protein sequence: CASRSTVYNSPLY. The full-length CDR3 reads as CASRSTVYNSPLYF.

Points on this clone: Mouse gene names apply. The read halts 1 residue ahead of the CDR3 end, with the missing end drawn from the germline J gene. The V gene is TRBV3, the J gene TRBJ2-5, with TRBD1 identical over 8 bases. The CDR3 contains 13 residues. Germline V lookup: CDR1 SNHLY, CDR2 FYNGKV (reference sequence). The junction had 1 base not matched to a gene; V was cut back by 3 bases and J by 5 bases. The part of the CDR3 DNA that was read is TGTGCCAGCAGCTTCAGGGGGCGAGACACCCAGTAC. It specifies CASSFRGRDTQY. The whole CDR3 sequence is CASSFRGRDTQYF. The full variable domain, in which reference TRBV3 and TRBJ2-5 provide the parts outside the CDR3, is GPKVLQIPSHQIIDMGQMVTLNCDPVSNHLYFYWYKQILGQQMEFLVNFYNGKVMEKSKLFKDQFSVERPDGSYFTLKIQPTALEDSAVYFCASSFRGRDTQYFGPGTRLLVL.

With respect to this clone: Here the gene names and germline are mouse. Read data end 1 residue before the CDR3 end; the end is taken from the germline J gene. The V call is TRBV26, the J call TRBJ2-4; no definite D call. Per the germline V gene, CDR1 is KGHPV and CDR2 is FQNQEV (reference sequence). CDR3 length: 13 residues. The V end lost 4 bases, the J end lost 3 bases, and 8 bases lay between the germline ends. Partial CDR3 DNA: TGTGCCAGCAGTCCCCGGGCCCAAAACACCTTGTAC. It encodes CASSPRAQNTLY. The CDR3 reads in full as CASSPRAQNTLYF.

This clone came up a few times. The listed genes are named as in mouse. The CDR3 end falls 1 residue outside the read, so it is completed with the germline J gene. V gene TRBV26 combines with J gene TRBJ1-2, with 9 bases matching TRBD1. The CDR3 covers 15 residues. V shed 1 base, J shed 0 bases, and the junction held 0 bases outside the gene matches. Germline loops: CDR1 KGHPV, CDR2 FQNQEV (reference sequence). The DNA read from the CDR3 is TGTGCCAGCAGTCTGTGGGACAGGGCAAACTCCGACTACACC. As protein: CASSLWDRANSDYT. The complete CDR3 protein is CASSLWDRANSDYTF.

About this clone itself: These gene names are mouse names. The read ends 1 residue shy of where the CDR3 ends; the end is completed using the germline J gene. The chain couples TRBV3 to TRBJ2-3; TRBD2 aligns across 9 bases. The CDR3 sequence is 14 residues long. Unmatched junction bases numbered 1, after V lost 2 bases and J lost 4 bases. Germline V gene sequence: CDR1 SNHLY, CDR2 FYNGKV (reference sequence). The CDR3 protein is CASSLTGGSETLYF. CDR3 DNA, as far as it was read: TGTGCCAGCAGCTTAACTGGGGGGTCAGAAACGCTGTAT.

This clone was seen more than once but under ten times. All gene names here are mouse names. Sequencing ends 1 residue short of the CDR3 end; the germline J gene provides the rest. The chain uses TRBV26 and TRBJ1-3; 8 positions match TRBD1. Germline CDR1 and CDR2: KGHPV and FQNQEV (reference sequence). V was clipped by 4 bases and J by 4 bases; unmatched bases: 6. This CDR3 spans 15 amino acids. Partial CDR3 DNA: TGTGCCAGCAGTCCGGACAGGGTAAGAGGAAATACGCTCTAT. Its translation is CASSPDRVRGNTLY. The CDR3 in full is CASSPDRVRGNTLYF.

To note about this clone: Mouse names are used for the genes. Sequencing ends 1 residue short of the CDR3 end; the germline J gene provides the rest. The gene calls are TRBV23 and TRBJ2-1; the D call TRBD1 from the table was never checked on the DNA. This CDR3 has 15 residues. Germline V gives CDR1 KGHTA, CDR2 FQNQQP. The part of the CDR3 DNA that was read is TGCTCCAGCAGTCAACGACAGGGCATCTATGCTGAGCAGTTC. Its translation is CSSSQRQGIYAEQF. The whole CDR3 reads CSSSQRQGIYAEQFF.

Worth noting for this clone: Gene names follow the mouse nomenclature. Sequencing ends 1 residue short of the CDR3 end; the germline J gene provides the rest. The chain recombines TRBV13-1 with TRBJ1-4; 9 bases map to TRBD1. The germline gives CDR1 NSHNY, CDR2 SYGAGN. CDR3 length: 14 residues. V gave up 2 bases and J gave up 7 bases; unmatched junction bases: 3. The CDR3 loop is CASSEQGAPERLFF. The sequenced part of the CDR3 DNA is TGTGCCAGCAGTGAACAGGGGGCACCCGAAAGATTATTT.

On this clone itself: The listed genes are named as in mouse. Sequencing ends 1 residue short of the CDR3 end; the germline J gene provides the rest. This chain joins TRBV29 and TRBJ1-1, with TRBD1 as a possible D gene (6 bases). Per germline, CDR1 MSHET and CDR2 SYDVDS. V was cut by 0 bases and J by 1 base, with 6 bases left in between. The CDR3 sequence is 14 residues long. The CDR3 loop is CASSLSQGNTEVFF. Incomplete CDR3 DNA: TGTGCTAGCAGTTTATCACAGGGGAACACAGAAGTCTTC.

On this clone: Mismatch with germline at one junction end may stem from a read error. Mouse germline and gene names are used. The read is 1 residue too short to cover the CDR3 end, so that end is filled in from the germline J gene. The chain employs TRBV13-2 and TRBJ2-7; a weak D match, TRBD1 (6 bases). CDR3 size: 13 residues. Germline V gene lookup returns CDR1 NNHNN and CDR2 SYGAGS (reference sequence). The sequenced CDR3 bases are TGTGCCAGCAGTGACAGGAGCTCCTATGAACAGTAC. It is translated as CASSDRSSYEQY. The full CDR3 protein is CASSDRSSYEQYF.

As for this clone: Here the gene names and germline are mouse. The read terminates 1 residue ahead of where the CDR3 ends, so the germline J gene completes it. This chain connects TRBV13-1 to TRBJ1-1, with TRBD1 identical over 10 bases. This CDR3 has 13 amino acids. The ends lost 1 base at V and 10 bases at J; junction bases unmatched: 4. Germline CDR1 is NSHNY and CDR2 is SYGAGN. CDR3: CASSDSGTGAVFF. Incomplete CDR3 DNA: TGTGCCAGCAGTGATTCCGGGACAGGGGCAGTCTTC.

The table lists this clone with a count of one. Genes here carry mouse names. The sequenced fragment ends 1 residue before the CDR3 boundary, so the rest is inferred from the germline J gene. The V call is TRBV26, the J call TRBJ2-1, with D possibly TRBD2 on 7 matching bases. V was shortened by 3 bases and J by 6 bases, with 12 bases between the two germline ends. CDR1 and CDR2 from the germline V gene are KGHPV and FQNQEV (reference sequence). The length of the CDR3 is 14 residues. CDR3 DNA, as far as it was read: TGTGCCAGCAGTCTTGGGGGGCTTAGTGCTGAGCAGTTC. Translation: CASSLGGLSAEQF. The full CDR3 protein is CASSLGGLSAEQFF.

A word on this clone: Any gene name here is a mouse gene name. Coverage ceases 1 residue before the CDR3 finishes, and the germline J gene fills in the end. V and J are TRBV1 and TRBJ2-7, with 7 bases lining up with TRBD2. Germline CDR1 is NSQYPW and CDR2 is LRSPGD (reference sequence). The CDR3 loop spans 14 amino acids. Germline trimming cut 3 bases from V and 3 bases from J; bases unmatched to any gene: 5. The CDR3 is CTCSARGGDYEQYF. CDR3 bases read: TGCACCTGCAGTGCGCGGGGGGGGGACTATGAACAGTAC.

Notes on this clone: Gene names are the mouse ones. Coverage ceases 1 residue before the CDR3 finishes, and the germline J gene fills in the end. V and J are TRBV26 and TRBJ2-1; 12 bases are shared with TRBD2. Germline V gene data show CDR1 as KGHPV and CDR2 as FQNQEV (reference sequence). The CDR3 contains 14 residues. Trimming at V came to 5 bases and at J to 7 bases, leaving 3 bases not matched to a gene. CDR3 DNA (partial): TGTGCCAGCAGTTTCGACTGGGGGGGCGCTGAGCAGTTC. It encodes CASSFDWGGAEQF. The entire CDR3 reads CASSFDWGGAEQFF.

On this clone: The gene symbols are mouse symbols. The CDR3 end is not reached by the read, which stops 1 residue before it; the germline J gene fills it in. This chain uses TRBV23 with TRBJ2-7; the table gives TRBD2 as D, unverified against the DNA. The germline V gene encodes CDR1 KGHTA and CDR2 FQNQQP. The CDR3 sequence is 15 residues long. CDR3 DNA (partial): TGCTCCAGCAGTCAACGGGGGGGGAGCTCCTATGAACAGTAC. As protein: CSSSQRGGSSYEQY. The full CDR3 sequence reads CSSSQRGGSSYEQYF.